This T cell receptor (beta chain) was recovered during a study of shared clonotypes between healthy human individuals. About the study: Plates per donor: three CD4 naive, three CD4 memory, two CD8 naive, one CD8 memory. Study-wide points: Sampling covered blood only; tissue repertoires likely differ. Rarefaction gave evidence that sorted-subset sequencing remained incomplete despite large depth.

TCRdb keeps only in-frame clones here, not all; method: immunoSEQ multiplex PCR. This table has approximately 2,200,000 clones, 93% appearing once. As concerns this clone: Its antigen is not known. Within the sample, other DNA sequences also encode this same CDR3.

Naive CD8 cells comprised CD45RO-negative, CCR7-positively selected cells, excluding terminally differentiated effector memory CD45RA+ cells. Germline CDR1 is LNHDA and CDR2 is SQIVND (reference sequence). This CDR3 region has 13 residues. Deletions cut 5 bases from V and 0 bases from J, with 8 bases between. The receptor comes from a young man in good health. Some clones in this sample may be carry-over from other donors' samples. V and J are TRBV19 and TRBJ2-7, with a weak D call TRBD2 (6 bases). What was sequenced was naive CD8+ T cells from PBMCs. As DNA, the CDR3 is TGTGCCAGTAGTCCGGGACTCTCCTACGAGCAGTACTTC. Residues: CASSPGLSYEQYF.